A single sample is the source of the 16 T cell receptor beta chains below, sequenced in a study of blood T cell repertoires in COVID-19. Only in-frame clones appear in the TCRdb table, and some are missing; sequencing was by immunoSEQ multiplex PCR. The sample records about 350,000 clones, around nine tenths being singletons. The sequencing sample was made of peripheral blood. The receptors were sampled from a woman aged 55-75 years with COVID-19, enrolled during active disease.

The chain uses TRBV4-1 and TRBJ2-7; no clear D. In germline, CDR1 is MGHRA, CDR2 YSYEKL. The CDR3 contains 15 residues. V lost 4 bases and J lost 2, with 15 bases in between. This CDR3 reads CASSLGLNAAYEQYF. The DNA for the CDR3 is TGCGCCAGCAGCCTTGGCCTAAACGCGGCCTACGAGCAGTACTTC.

The chain combines TRBV6-2 or TRBV6-3 with TRBJ1-1; D unclear. The V end lost 3 bases, the J end lost 11 bases, and 13 bases lay between the germline ends. The CDR3 runs 12 residues. From germline, CDR1 is MNHEY and CDR2 SVGEGT. The CDR3 region is CASSYQRPVAFF. In DNA form, the CDR3 reads TGTGCCAGCAGTTATCAGCGCCCAGTCGCTTTCTTT.

The gene calls are TRBV6-6 and TRBJ2-5; 10 bases match TRBD2. Germline CDR1 MNHNY, CDR2 SVGAGI (reference sequence). The CDR3 spans 14 residues. After removal of 5 bases from V and 4 bases from J, the junction contained 4 bases not matched to a gene. Here the CDR3 reads CASSDSGGAETQYF. For the CDR3, the DNA is TGTGCCAGCAGTGACAGCGGGGGGGCAGAGACCCAGTACTTC.

This clone was seen repeatedly, ten times or more. The chain uses TRBV14 and TRBJ2-7, with 10 bases identical to TRBD1. The CDR3 sequence is 15 residues long. V lost 0 bases, J lost 4 bases, and 3 bases stayed unmatched. Germline V CDR1 and CDR2: SGHDN, FVKESK. CDR3 amino acids: CASSQDTGQGYEQYF. For the CDR3, the DNA is TGTGCCAGCAGCCAAGATACGGGACAGGGGTACGAGCAGTACTTC.

This clone turned up a few times. The V call is TRBV5-6, the J call TRBJ1-1, with a weak D call TRBD1 (6 bases). V was pared by 4 bases and J by 0 bases, with 10 bases between. The CDR3 covers 14 residues. CDR1 and CDR2 (germline): SGHDT, YYEEEE. CDR3 region: CASSIGQLNTEAFF. The CDR3 nucleotides are TGTGCCAGCAGCATCGGACAGCTGAACACTGAAGCTTTCTTT.

In this sample, this clone turned up a few times. This chain connects TRBV4-2 to TRBJ2-5, with D hard to call. The CDR3 loop spans 14 amino acids. Trimming shortened V by 1 base and J by 1 base, and 7 bases separated the two germline ends. Germline assignment: CDR1 LGHNA and CDR2 YNFKEQ. The CDR3 reads CASSQGGTQETQYF. CDR3 sequence (DNA): TGTGCCAGCAGCCAAGGAGGCACCCAAGAGACCCAGTACTTC.

The chain has TRBV19 and TRBJ1-2; D call uncertain. This CDR3 is 14 amino acids long. Germline V gives CDR1 LNHDA, CDR2 SQIVND (reference sequence). Trimming took 7 bases from V and 7 from J, leaving 19 bases between them. The CDR3, as DNA: TGTGCCAGTACTGGATCGGGAGGGTTGGGTGGCTACACCTTC. It yields the protein CASTGSGGLGGYTF.

This clone was counted a single time. The V call is TRBV11-2, the J call TRBJ2-3, with D tentatively TRBD1 (5 bases). The CDR3 is 14 amino acids. Trimming took 1 base from V and 5 from J, leaving 10 bases between them. CDR1 is SGHAT, CDR2 FQNNGV, per germline. CDR3 in DNA: TGTGCCAGCAGCTTAGGGACACTGAAAGATACGCAGTATTTT. It encodes CASSLGTLKDTQYF.

This clone was detected once. The chain uses TRBV4-2 and TRBJ2-5, with 8 positions matching TRBD2. CDR1 is LGHNA and CDR2 is YNFKEQ in the germline V gene. The CDR3 has 15 residues. V shed 4 bases, J shed 5 bases, and the junction held 9 bases outside the gene matches. The CDR3 region is CASSRWRGARETQYF. The CDR3 DNA is TGTGCCAGCAGCCGGTGGCGGGGGGCCCGGGAGACCCAGTACTTC.

The V call is TRBV4-1, the J call TRBJ1-6, with 8 bases matching TRBD1. CDR3 length equals 15 residues. Germline values: CDR1 MGHRA, CDR2 YSYEKL. Trimming cost V 10 bases and J 9 bases; bases outside gene matches: 14. The CDR3 nucleotides are TGCGCCACGCGGCCCGGACAGGGAGGGAGTTCACCCCTCCACTTT. It translates to CATRPGQGGSSPLHF.

The chain is built from TRBV6-5 and TRBJ2-7; a possible D gene is TRBD1 (6 bases). Per the germline V gene, CDR1 is MNHEY and CDR2 is SVGAGI. The CDR3 runs to 13 residues. Trimming cost V 3 bases and J 5 bases, with 11 bases left between them. Written as DNA, the CDR3 is TGTGCCAGCAGTTATACAGGGTCGCACGAGCAGTACTTC. Translating it yields CASSYTGSHEQYF.

This rearrangement joins TRBV11-2 to TRBJ2-7; 8 nucleotides line up with TRBD1. Germline assignment: CDR1 SGHAT and CDR2 FQNNGV. The trim removed 1 base at V and 6 bases at J, leaving 5 bases unmatched. This CDR3 comprises 14 residues. The CDR3 DNA is TGTGCCAGCAGCTTAGTAGGGACAGGAAGCGAGCAGTACTTC. This gives the protein CASSLVGTGSEQYF. Variable domain in full (rest from reference TRBV11-2 and TRBJ2-7): EAGVAQSPRYKIIEKRQSVAFWCNPISGHATLYWYQQILGQGPKLLIQFQNNGVVDDSQLPKDRFSAERLKGVDSTLKIQPAKLEDSAVYLCASSLVGTGSEQYFGPGTRLTVT.

The gene calls are TRBV13 and TRBJ2-7; possibly TRBD1 for D (6 bases). Germline values: CDR1 PRHDT, CDR2 FYEKMQ (reference sequence). V was cut by 0 bases and J by 5 bases, with 14 bases left in between. The CDR3 has 15 residues. The CDR3 DNA reads as TGTGCCAGCAGCTTAGGTCCAGGGGCGCGTGACGAGCAGTACTTC. Its translation is CASSLGPGARDEQYF.

The J gene is TRBJ1-6, the V gene TRBV11-2; perhaps TRBD1 as D (6 bases). V was shortened by 4 bases and J by 5 bases, with 9 bases between the two germline ends. The CDR3 consists of 14 residues. Germline lookup yields CDR1 SGHAT and CDR2 FQNNGV. The CDR3 here is CASSSGADNSPLHF. The CDR3 DNA is TGTGCCAGCAGCTCAGGGGCGGATAATTCACCCCTCCACTTT.

The chain combines TRBV6-6 with TRBJ2-5; 9 positions agree with TRBD2. V dropped 7 bases and J dropped 5; count of bases not matched to a gene: 8. Germline assignment: CDR1 MNHNY and CDR2 SVGAGI (reference sequence). This CDR3 region has 14 residues. The CDR3 sequence is CASISGGRGETQYF. CDR3 coding DNA: TGTGCCAGCATTAGCGGGGGCCGGGGGGAGACCCAGTACTTC.

This chain joins TRBV10-3 and TRBJ2-5, with TRBD1 matching over 11 bases. J lost 4 bases, V lost 0 bases, and 1 base had no gene match. The germline CDR1 and CDR2 sequences are ENHRY and SYGVKD. The CDR3 length is 15 residues. CDR3 bases: TGTGCCATCAGTGAGTCCGGGACAGGGGGAGAGACCCAGTACTTC. Translating it yields CAISESGTGGETQYF.